A selection of T cell receptor beta chains follows, all from one sample in a study of blood T cell repertoires in COVID-19. TCRdb's copy holds only in-frame clones and misses some; the assay was immunoSEQ multiplex PCR. The table has about 160,000 clones, 92% seen once; the top ten hold about 4.8%. Material: peripheral blood. These receptors originate from a young man with COVID-19, enrolled during active disease. Each CDR3 is given with its conserved first and last residue. D genes are given only for firm matches. A row's size may be missing; if present it is once, few, many or a size class.

size	D	J	V	DNA	CDR3
-	-	TRBJ1-5	TRBV30	TGTGCCTGGAGAAAAGTCGGGGACACAAATCAGCCCCAGCATTTT	CAWRKVGDTNQPQHF
-	TRBD2	TRBJ2-1	TRBV10-3	TGTGCCATCAGTGAGGAGGGACTAGCGGGGGCATACAATGAGCAGTTCTTC	CAISEEGLAGAYNEQFF
-	TRBD1	TRBJ2-7	TRBV5-6	TGTGCCAGCAGCTTCGGGACAGGGAACGAGCAGTACTTC	CASSFGTGNEQYF
-	TRBD1	TRBJ2-1	TRBV6-5	TGTGCCAGCAGTTTGGGACAGGGCCCTATTAATGAGCAGTTCTTC	CASSLGQGPINEQFF
-	TRBD1	TRBJ2-1	TRBV19	TGTGCCAGTAGTAGACAGGGGGCGCCCAATGAGCAGTTCTTC	CASSRQGAPNEQFF
-	-	TRBJ2-3	TRBV7-3	TGTGCCAGCAGCTTACTTAACACACCTACGCAGTATTTT	CASSLLNTPTQYF
-	TRBD2	TRBJ2-7	TRBV3-1/TRBV3-2	TGTGCCAGCAGCCAAGATCGGGGGGGCGCGTTCTACGAGCAGTACTTC	CASSQDRGGAFYEQYF
few	TRBD1	TRBJ2-7	TRBV4-1	TGCGCCAGCAGCTCACGGACAGGGCGGAACGAGCAGTACTTC	CASSSRTGRNEQYF
once	-	TRBJ2-2	TRBV5-4	TGTGCCAGCAGCTTCGGTGGAGGGGTCGGGGAGCTGTTTTTT	CASSFGGGVGELFF
-	TRBD2	TRBJ2-3	TRBV10-3	TGTGCCATCAGTGAGAGGACTAGCGGGAACACAGATACGCAGTATTTT	CAISERTSGNTDTQYF
-	-	TRBJ1-1	TRBV6-2/TRBV6-3	TGTGCCAGCAGTTATAGCCAGGGGAACACTGAAGCTTTCTTT	CASSYSQGNTEAFF
-	-	TRBJ1-2	TRBV24-1	TGTGCCACCAGTGATCGGGGGAGGGATGGCTACACCTTC	CATSDRGRDGYTF
-	-	TRBJ1-6	TRBV10-3	TGTGCCACCCGGGAACAGTCGAACACCCTCCACTTT	CATREQSNTLHF
-	TRBD1	TRBJ1-1	TRBV30	TGTGCCTCCCTCAGCTTTAGGGGGCAAGGTGAAGCTTTCTTT	CASLSFRGQGEAFF
-	TRBD2	TRBJ2-1	TRBV19	TGTGCCAGTAATTGGCTAGCGGGGGGTCAATACAATGAGCAGTTCTTC	CASNWLAGGQYNEQFF
once	TRBD1	TRBJ1-2	TRBV27	TGTGCCAGCAGCGCAGGACAGGTTCAACGAGGCTACACCTTC	CASSAGQVQRGYTF
-	-	TRBJ2-5	TRBV7-9	TGTGCCAGCAGCCCCTTGGGGAACAGGGTCGAGACCCAGTACTTC	CASSPLGNRVETQYF
once	TRBD2	TRBJ2-1	TRBV6-5	TGTGCCAGCAGTTACGCGGGACTAGCGGACAATGAGCAGTTCTTC	CASSYAGLADNEQFF
once	TRBD1	TRBJ2-7	TRBV9	TGTGCCAGCAGCCCAGGGACAGAGGCAACCTACGAGCAGTACTTC	CASSPGTEATYEQYF
-	-	TRBJ2-5	TRBV7-9	TGTGCCAGCAGCCCAAGGTGGGGCGAGACCCAGTACTTC	CASSPRWGETQYF
once	-	TRBJ2-7	TRBV4-1	TGCGCCAGCAGCCAAGTGGAGGCGACCTACGAGCAGTACTTC	CASSQVEATYEQYF
-	TRBD2	TRBJ2-5	TRBV4-1	TGCGCCAGCAGCCAGCCGCGGGGGGGCCAAGAGACCCAGTACTTC	CASSQPRGGQETQYF
-	TRBD1	TRBJ1-5	TRBV2	TGTGCCAGCAGTCCACAGGGGAATCAGCCCCAGCATTTT	CASSPQGNQPQHF
-	-	TRBJ1-1	TRBV5-4	TGTGCCAGCAGCTTTGGCGGGAGACAGAGAATGAACACTGAAGCTTTCTTT	CASSFGGRQRMNTEAFF
-	TRBD1	TRBJ1-2	TRBV3-1/TRBV3-2	TGTGCCAGCAGGCGACAGGGAAGCTATGGCTACACCTTC	CASRRQGSYGYTF
-	-	TRBJ1-4	TRBV6-5	TGTGCCAGCAGTTACCCGACGGGGGCAACTAATGAAAAACTGTTTTTT	CASSYPTGATNEKLFF
-	-	TRBJ2-1	TRBV20-1	TGCAGTGCTAGTAGCAGGGCCTCTGAGCAGTTCTTC	CSASSRASEQFF
-	TRBD1	TRBJ2-7	TRBV15	TGTGCCACCAGCAGAGATCCCCTGACAGGGGGTTACGAGCAGTACTTC	CATSRDPLTGGYEQYF
-	-	TRBJ2-7	TRBV7-9	TGTGCCAGCACCCCCCCCGCCTACGAGCAGTACTTC	CASTPPAYEQYF
few	TRBD1	TRBJ1-5	TRBV10-3	TGTGCCATCAGTGTGGGGACAGGGTCAACTAATCAGCCCCAGCATTTT	CAISVGTGSTNQPQHF
-	-	TRBJ1-3	TRBV9	TGTGCCAGCAGCGTAGAACCGGGTGGAGGGAATGACGACACCATATATTTT	CASSVEPGGGNDDTIYF
-	TRBD1	TRBJ1-2	TRBV29-1	TGCAGCGGGAGGGACAGGGAGGAATATGGCTACACCTTC	CSGRDREEYGYTF
-	TRBD1	TRBJ2-1	TRBV6-5	TGTGCCAGCAGTTACTCGATGTGGACAGGGGTCAATGAGCAGTTCTTC	CASSYSMWTGVNEQFF
-	-	TRBJ1-2	TRBV7-2	TGTGCCAGCAGCCTCCAGACAGGTGTGCATGGCTACACCTTC	CASSLQTGVHGYTF
-	TRBD1	TRBJ1-6	TRBV4-2	TGTGCCAGCAGCCCCTTTCGAACCGGGGGACAGGAGGAATCTGGGGATTCACCCCTCCACTTT	CASSPFRTGGQEESGDSPLHF
-	-	TRBJ1-5	TRBV7-8	TGTGCCAGCAGCCCTTTTGTCGGTAGCAATCAGCCCCAGCATTTT	CASSPFVGSNQPQHF
-	TRBD2	TRBJ2-5	TRBV5-1	TGCGCCAGCAGCTCCGTCCTAGCGGAAGAGACCCAGTACTTC	CASSSVLAEETQYF
once	-	TRBJ2-7	TRBV21-1	TGTGCCAGCAGCCCCGGACAGGGGAACTACGAGCAGTACTTC	CASSPGQGNYEQYF
-	TRBD2	TRBJ2-2	TRBV7-2	TGTGCCAGCAAGGGAGCGGGGCACTCGGTGCCCGGGGAGCTGTTTTTT	CASKGAGHSVPGELFF
-	TRBD1	TRBJ2-3	TRBV7-2	TGTGCCAGCAGCACTGGGACAGGGGGGAGAACAGATACGCAGTATTTT	CASSTGTGGRTDTQYF
-	-	TRBJ1-2	TRBV11-2	TGTGCCAGCAGCTTAGATCAGACAGACTATGGCTACACCTTC	CASSLDQTDYGYTF
-	-	TRBJ2-5	TRBV5-1	TGCGCCAGCAGCTTCTTGGAGTGGGAGACCCAGTACTTC	CASSFLEWETQYF
-	-	TRBJ1-1	TRBV7-2	TGTGCCAGCAGCTTAGCGAAGACAAACACTGAAGCTTTCTTT	CASSLAKTNTEAFF
-	-	TRBJ1-4	TRBV4-2	TGTGCCAGCAGCCCCACAGGGAATGAAAAACTGTTTTTT	CASSPTGNEKLFF
-	TRBD1	TRBJ1-1	TRBV27	TGTGCCAGCAGGTTGACAGGGGGCAACACTGAAGCTTTCTTT	CASRLTGGNTEAFF
-	TRBD1	TRBJ2-1	TRBV7-9	TGTGCCACCCCCGACAGGGGGAATTACAATGAGCAGTTCTTC	CATPDRGNYNEQFF
-	-	TRBJ1-3	TRBV5-4	TGTGCCAGCAGCTTGGACGGGGACACCATATATTTT	CASSLDGDTIYF